This T cell receptor beta chain originates from a study of graft-versus-host responses after intestinal transplantation. Study details: Transplant recipients had multivisceral, liver-intestinal, or isolated intestinal grafts. Uniformly, recipients were administered anti-thymocyte globulin induction with subsequent tacrolimus and steroids for around 3 years. Study observations and caveats: Subjects displaying graft-donor T cell macrochimerism possessed elevated graft-versus-host to host-versus-graft clonal ratios inside allografts.

Germline trimming cut 3 bases from V and 0 bases from J; bases unmatched to any gene: 6. This CDR3 comprises 16 residues. Germline V gene data show CDR1 as MDHEN and CDR2 as SYDVKM. Method: immunoSEQ multiplex PCR; TCRdb's copy keeps in-frame clones and lacks some. The repertoire holds more than 50,000 clones, with about 93% as singletons. As concerns this clone: Its antigen is not identified.

This TCR was sampled from a human patient who received an intestinal transplant, so some T cells may come from the graft donor. Sequences were derived from PBMCs, sampled less than 130 days after intestinal transplantation. This chain uses TRBV28 with TRBJ2-3; 7 bases fit TRBD1. The CDR3 spells CASSFRRQGSTDTQYF. CDR3 DNA sequence: TGTGCCAGCAGTTTTCGAAGACAGGGAAGCACAGATACGCAGTATTTT.